This entry is about one T cell receptor beta chain. These data originate in a study of blood T cells in healthy people across ages. The overall study: About one barcoded beta molecule per two T cells was captured by template switching.

Next came a second PCR, run for 7 to 11 cycles, which used a sample-barcoded 5' primer along with a J-beta primer mix. TCRdb passed the 5' RACE reads through MiXCR, listing each CDR3 protein once. The sample shows hundreds of thousands of distinct CDR3 sequences, 55% to 70% of them seen only once. The CDR3 runs 15 residues. V was clipped by 0 bases and J by 4 bases; unmatched bases: 1. The germline CDR1 and CDR2 sequences are MNHEY and SVGAGI. V usage is TRBV6-5 and J usage is TRBJ2-7; 12 positions match TRBD2. This receptor was taken from a young man in good health. Sequences were obtained from blood. The CDR3 loop is CASSYSTSGRYEQYF. CDR3 in DNA: TGTGCCAGCAGTTACTCAACTAGCGGGAGGTACGAGCAGTACTTC.